This entry describes one T cell receptor beta chain. Its specificity is unknown. This may come from a read error, since a much larger clone is one base off. Co-extracted RNA and DNA came from around 18-30 mg of unsorted bulk tissue. Whichever tumor sample was examined, it had over 90% viable tumor cells. Synthesis of TCR beta cDNA was carried out from 450 to 650 ng total RNA with a constant-region primer. Libraries of TCR beta came from three nested multiplex PCR rounds with slightly modified ARM-PCR. In the first two PCR rounds, TRBV1-TRBV30 forward primers were paired with a C-beta reverse primer, and each round lasted roughly 10 cycles. TCRdb re-analysed the multiplex PCR reads in MiXCR, keeping a single row per CDR3 protein. This table has 95,000 to 100,000 distinct CDR3 sequences, under 70% appearing once. These data are taken from a study of tumor-infiltrating lymphocytes in primary liver carcinoma. In the study overall: Patients included men and women of 30 to 69 years. Study conclusions and caveats: Lesser overlap characterized tumor-adjacent and tumor-blood pairs relative to tumor region pairs. With p = 0.039, the top-250-clone fraction in tumors significantly exceeded that in blood.

Germline loops: CDR1 MDHEN, CDR2 SYDVKM. CDR3 length equals 13 residues. The germline V and J ends were trimmed by 7 bases and 6 bases, with 15 bases remaining between them. Input material: liver tumor tissue from sampling region 2. Indicated subset: tumor region T2, inferior pole. The chain carries TRBV28 and TRBJ1-2; no clear D. This sequence originates from a woman aged 55-70 years with primary liver carcinoma and hepatitis B virus infection. Here the CDR3 reads CASNLTQSDGYTF. DNA of the CDR3: TGTGCCAGCAACCTAACACAGTCGGATGGCTACACCTTC.